These T cell receptor beta chains were read from a single sample in a study of T cell changes during pregnancy in multiple sclerosis. Data came from immunoSEQ multiplex PCR; TCRdb stores just in-frame clones and leaves some out. The sample carries 95,000 to 100,000 clones, approximately 91% recorded once. Source: peripheral blood, taken in the second trimester of pregnancy. Receptor source: a female donor with multiple sclerosis, enrolled in a pregnancy study. CDR3s include the opening cysteine and the closing phenylalanine or tryptophan. Fields, in order: J gene, D gene, clone size, V gene, CDR3 DNA, CDR3 protein. D genes are given only for firm matches. Clone size is given for some rows only: seen once, a few or many times, or a class if the clone is expanded.

J: TRBJ2-3; D: .; size: .; V: TRBV29-1; DNA: TGCAGCGTTGATTTGGCGGGGATCACAGATACGCAGTATTTT; CDR3: CSVDLAGITDTQYF
J: TRBJ2-5; D: .; size: .; V: TRBV29-1; DNA: TGCAGCGTTGCGGGGGGCGAAGAGACCCAGTACTTC; CDR3: CSVAGGEETQYF
J: TRBJ1-1; D: .; size: .; V: TRBV9; DNA: TGTGCCAGCAGCGTAGCGCCGACACCGAACACTGAAGCTTTCTTT; CDR3: CASSVAPTPNTEAFF
J: TRBJ2-1; D: TRBD2; size: .; V: TRBV29-1; DNA: TGCAGCGTTCTCCCCTTATTTAGCGGGGGCCAAAATGAGCAGTTCTTC; CDR3: CSVLPLFSGGQNEQFF
J: TRBJ2-7; D: TRBD2; size: .; V: TRBV5-1; DNA: TGCGCCAGCAGCTTGGCAACTAGCGGGAGTTTATACGAGCAGTACTTC; CDR3: CASSLATSGSLYEQYF
J: TRBJ1-2; D: .; size: .; V: TRBV7-9; DNA: TGTGCCAGCAGCTTAATCAGGGATGGCTACACCTTC; CDR3: CASSLIRDGYTF
J: TRBJ2-7; D: .; size: .; V: TRBV19; DNA: TGTGCCAGTAGTATGAATACTCCCGGGACCTACGAGCAGTACTTC; CDR3: CASSMNTPGTYEQYF
J: TRBJ2-7; D: .; size: .; V: TRBV6-1; DNA: TGTGCCAGCAGTGAAGCGCGGCGGGCTCTAAACTACGAGCAGTACTTC; CDR3: CASSEARRALNYEQYF
J: TRBJ2-1; D: .; size: .; V: TRBV7-2; DNA: TGTGCCAGCAGTTTCGTTCGGGGGACTCGGAATGAGCAGTTCTTC; CDR3: CASSFVRGTRNEQFF
J: TRBJ1-5; D: TRBD1; size: once; V: TRBV28; DNA: TGTGCCAGCAGTTCCCAGGGGGACCAGCCCCAGCATTTT; CDR3: CASSSQGDQPQHF
J: TRBJ2-7; D: .; size: once; V: TRBV20-1; DNA: TGCAGTGCCGGGAAGGACGAGCAGTACTTC; CDR3: CSAGKDEQYF
J: TRBJ2-2; D: TRBD1; size: once; V: TRBV5-1; DNA: TGCGCCAGCAGCGCTTACAGGGGGCGCGGCACCGGGGAGCTGTTTTTT; CDR3: CASSAYRGRGTGELFF
J: TRBJ1-1; D: .; size: few; V: TRBV28; DNA: TGTGCCAGCAGTTTACGTAGGGGTCAAGCTTTCTTT; CDR3: CASSLRRGQAFF
J: TRBJ2-5; D: .; size: once; V: TRBV20-1; DNA: TGCAGTGCTAGGACACAAGAGACCCAGTACTTC; CDR3: CSARTQETQYF
J: TRBJ1-1; D: .; size: .; V: TRBV19; DNA: TGTGCCAGTAGCCTACGAGGAGGTGCTGAAGCTTTCTTT; CDR3: CASSLRGGAEAFF
J: TRBJ1-2; D: TRBD1; size: .; V: TRBV7-2; DNA: TGTGCCAGCAGCTTAGCGCTAGCCGGGACAGGGGGCTACACCTTC; CDR3: CASSLALAGTGGYTF
J: TRBJ2-7; D: .; size: .; V: TRBV6-6; DNA: TGTGCCAGCAGTTACTCCTCCGGGACACCCGGAGAGTACTTC; CDR3: CASSYSSGTPGEYF